The clone carrying this T cell receptor (beta chain) was observed a few times. As yet, its antigen is unknown. Trimming stripped 4 bases from V and 2 bases from J, with 10 bases between. The CDR3 has 13 residues. Germline CDR1 DFQATT, CDR2 SNEGSKA (reference sequence). The Oncomine TCR Beta short-read assay sequenced DNA from cultured CD4+ T cells. Investigators obtained genomic DNA by extraction from cultured CD4+ T cells. TCRdb re-called the PCR reads with MiXCR, one entry per CDR3 protein. The table includes about 4,400 distinct CDR3 sequences, 37% detected once. Treatment defined: roughly ten-day PBMC culture with coronavirus spike peptide pools or control peptides (ViraFEST assay). It was after roughly 10 days of culture that CD4+ T cells were isolated by negative selection. These data are taken from a study of vaccination and CD4 T cells after COVID-19. Looking at the study overall: Convalescent cases comprised 10 or so mild and one severe, all SARS-CoV-2 positive by nasal swab PCR.

The receptor comes from a human donor who had recovered from COVID-19. The specimen was CD4+ T cells from blood, cultured in vitro, collected after SARS-CoV-2 vaccination. The V and J genes are TRBV20-1 and TRBJ2-3, with D possibly TRBD2 on 5 matching bases. The CDR3 loop is CSANGLYTDTQYF. CDR3 sequence (DNA): TGCAGTGCTAACGGACTGTACACAGATACGCAGTATTTT.